These 27 T cell receptor beta chains were all obtained from the same sample, sequenced in a study of early T cells in non-severe SARS-CoV-2 infection (dated by TCRdb to the early 2020s). Library prep was done by 5' RACE. Sequenced using a NextSeq 500. TCRdb passed the public sequencing reads through fastp at Q25 and MiXCR, retaining productive beta sequences. Here each entry gathers all rows of one CDR3 protein and keeps the most common genes and DNA. In this sample the table shows about 35,000 distinct CDR3 sequences, around 4.6% of which occur a single time. Of the sample, about 14% falls within the top ten clones. The sequenced sample was whole blood. The receptors derive from an adult who was a healthcare worker with PCR-confirmed SARS-CoV-2 infection or an uninfected control (not recorded which).

This clonotype showed up many times. V gene TRBV7-9 combines with J gene TRBJ2-5; possibly TRBD2 for D (6 bases). This CDR3 is 12 amino acids long. V was pared by 2 bases and J by 5 bases, with 6 bases between. Per the germline V gene, CDR1 is SEHNR and CDR2 is FQNEAQ (reference sequence). The CDR3 loop reads CASSLLAETQYF. In DNA form, the CDR3 reads TGTGCCAGCAGCTTACTAGCGGAGACCCAGTACTTC.

This clonotype is labeled as medium-sized. The chain has TRBV6-4 and TRBJ2-1, with D possibly TRBD1 on 6 matching bases. Trimming shortened V by 2 bases and J by 5 bases, and 7 bases separated the two germline ends. The CDR3 spans 13 residues. Germline V gene lookup returns CDR1 MRHNA and CDR2 SNTAGT. This chain's CDR3 is CASSDRDNNEQFF. The DNA for the CDR3 is TGTGCCAGCAGTGACAGGGACAACAATGAGCAGTTCTTC.

This clonotype has only a few counts. This chain connects TRBV11-2 to TRBJ2-7; 8 positions agree with TRBD1. Trimming removed 0 bases from V and 2 bases from J; junction bases left unmatched: 9. Germline V gene data show CDR1 as SGHAT and CDR2 as FQNNGV. This CDR3 comprises 17 residues. For the CDR3, the DNA is TGTGCCAGCAGCTTAGAGGGGACAGGACAAACAACCTACGAGCAGTACTTC. It is translated as CASSLEGTGQTTYEQYF.

This chain uses TRBV12-3 or TRBV12-4 with TRBJ2-1; TRBD2 might be the D (5 bases). CDR3 size: 14 residues. The V and J ends lost 0 bases and 6 bases respectively, with 9 bases between them. Here the CDR3 DNA reads TGTGCCAGCAGTTTAGCGTGGACTCGCAATGAGCAGTTCTTC. Protein sequence: CASSLAWTRNEQFF.

This clonotype was counted at least ten times. The V and J genes are TRBV9 and TRBJ1-2, with 9 bases fitting TRBD1. The CDR3 length is 15 residues. Per germline, CDR1 SGDLS and CDR2 YYNGEE. The junction had 3 bases not matched to a gene; V was cut back by 0 bases and J by 3 bases. The CDR3 sequence is CASSVATGGYYGYTF. The CDR3 DNA sequence: TGTGCCAGCAGCGTAGCAACAGGGGGCTACTATGGCTACACCTTC.

This clonotype appeared many times. The chain combines TRBV2 with TRBJ1-5; perhaps TRBD1 as D (5 bases). Trimming cost V 6 bases and J 9 bases, with 21 bases left between them. Per germline, CDR1 SNHLY and CDR2 FYNNEI. The CDR3 is made up of 15 amino acids. CDR3 loop: CASREGTGPGSPQHF. The CDR3 DNA follows: TGTGCCAGCAGAGAGGGCACGGGGCCTGGTTCGCCCCAGCATTTT.

This clonotype was observed many times. The chain has TRBV5-1 and TRBJ2-1; tentative D call: TRBD2 (5 bases). V gave up 4 bases and J gave up 7 bases, with 15 bases separating them. CDR3 length: 14 residues. Germline V gene sequence: CDR1 SGHRS, CDR2 YFSETQ. DNA of the CDR3: TGCGCCAGCAGCGCGGGCCCCTACCGAAATGAGCAGTTCTTC. Encoded protein: CASSAGPYRNEQFF.

The table lists this clonotype with a few counts. This chain uses TRBV28 with TRBJ1-2; tentatively, D is TRBD1 (5 bases). There are 14 residues in the CDR3. V dropped 3 bases and J dropped 4 bases, with 12 bases sitting between them. From germline, CDR1 is MDHEN and CDR2 SYDVKM. This CDR3 reads CASSFGRGGYGYTF. CDR3 coding DNA: TGTGCCAGCAGTTTCGGTCGGGGCGGCTATGGCTACACCTTC.

The chain combines TRBV7-3 with TRBJ2-3; D unclear. CDR1 is SGHTA and CDR2 is FQGTGA in the germline V gene. The CDR3 runs to 14 residues. The V end was cut by 2 bases, the J end by 3 bases, with 9 bases between. CDR3 sequence (DNA): TGTGCCAGCAGCTTATCATCAGAAACAGATACGCAGTATTTT. Its protein is CASSLSSETDTQYF.

The table lists this clonotype with many counts. The rearrangement joins TRBV11-2 to TRBJ2-7; possibly TRBD2 for D (5 bases). V was clipped by 5 bases and J by 0 bases, with 11 bases between them. Germline V CDR1 and CDR2: SGHAT, FQNNGV. CDR3 length: 14 amino acids. CDR3 nucleotide sequence: TGTGCCAGCAGCCGACTACAGAACTCCTACGAGCAGTACTTC. Its protein is CASSRLQNSYEQYF.

CDR3 protein: CASQSLRTSGGGDTQYF. The CDR3 nucleotides read TGTGCCTCCCAGTCCCTTAGGACTAGCGGGGGCGGGGATACGCAGTATTTT. V gene TRBV12-3 or TRBV12-4 combines with J gene TRBJ2-3, with TRBD2 matching 13 bases. After removal of 11 bases from V and 6 bases from J, the junction contained 17 bases not matched to a gene. The CDR3 sequence is 17 residues long.

This clonotype appeared a few times. The chain carries TRBV28 and TRBJ2-7; D unresolved. V was cut by 4 bases and J by 6 bases, with 16 bases left in between. CDR3 size: 14 residues. Germline V gives CDR1 MDHEN, CDR2 SYDVKM. The CDR3 DNA sequence: TGTGCCAGCAGTTACCGACGTGACACGTCCGAGCAGTACTTC. It encodes CASSYRRDTSEQYF.

This sequence joins TRBV9 and TRBJ2-1; either TRBD1 or TRBD2 may fit D (5 bases each). Germline CDR1 and CDR2: SGDLS and YYNGEE. The V end lost 0 bases, the J end lost 8 bases, and 12 bases lay between the germline ends. The CDR3 contains 14 residues. CDR3 loop: CASSVAYEGYEQFF. CDR3 bases: TGTGCCAGCAGCGTAGCGTATGAGGGGTATGAGCAGTTCTTC.

Ten or more counts support this clonotype. The chain has TRBV9 and TRBJ1-1; TRBD1 matches at 8 bases. The CDR3 covers 15 residues. V lost 3 bases and J lost 7; bases outside the gene matches: 11. The germline V gene has CDR1 SGDLS and CDR2 YYNGEE. The CDR3 DNA reads as TGTGCCAGCAGCGAGAAGAGCGGGACAGGTTTTGAAGCTTTCTTT. The encoded protein is CASSEKSGTGFEAFF.

The table lists this clonotype with many counts. The J gene is TRBJ2-3, the V gene TRBV6-1, with D possibly being TRBD1 (5 bases). The CDR3 covers 15 residues. Looked up from germline, CDR1 is MNHNS and CDR2 is SASEGT. Trimming took 6 bases from V and 2 from J, leaving 15 bases between them. The CDR3 protein is CASSLDSYHTDTQYF. The CDR3 bases are TGTGCCAGCAGCCTCGACAGTTATCACACAGATACGCAGTATTTT.

This clonotype was found many times. Sequence at one end of the junction differs from germline and may be a read error. The gene calls are TRBV27 and TRBJ1-2; possibly TRBD1 for D (6 bases). The V gene's germline CDR1 is MNHEY and CDR2 SMNVEV (reference sequence). There are 15 residues in the CDR3. The CDR3 DNA is TGTGCCAGCAGTCGCGGGGGGCATCCTAAATATGGCTACACCTTC. Translated, it gives CASSRGGHPKYGYTF.

This clonotype showed up many times. In DNA form, the CDR3 reads TGTGCCAGCAGCTCGCAGGGAGGAGGCACTGAAGCTTTCTTT. This gives the protein CASSSQGGGTEAFF. The genes are TRBV5-5 and TRBJ1-1, with a weak D call TRBD1 (5 bases). The germline V and J ends were trimmed by 3 bases and 4 bases, with 13 bases remaining between them. The CDR3 is 14 residues long. From germline, CDR1 is SGHKS and CDR2 YYEKEE (reference sequence). The full variable domain, its missing parts supplied by reference TRBV5-5 and TRBJ1-1, is DAGVTQSPTHLIKTRGQQVTLRCSPISGHKSVSWYQQVLGQGPQFIFQYYEKEERGRGNFPDRFSARQFPNYSSELNVNALLLGDSALYLCASSSQGGGTEAFFGQGTRLTVV.

This clonotype was detected many times. CDR3 coding DNA: TGCGCCAGCAGCCCTGGGGGTTCTCAAGAGACCCAGTACTTC. It translates to CASSPGGSQETQYF. The chain carries TRBV5-1 and TRBJ2-5; D possibly matches TRBD1 or TRBD2 (5 bases each). The V and J ends lost 4 bases and 2 bases respectively, with 12 bases between them. In germline, CDR1 is SGHRS, CDR2 YFSETQ. The CDR3 is made up of 14 amino acids.

This clonotype was picked up many times. The J gene is TRBJ1-1, the V gene TRBV5-1, with D uncertain. V gave up 0 bases and J gave up 1 base, with 10 bases separating them. Looked up from germline, CDR1 is SGHRS and CDR2 is YFSETQ. This CDR3 is built from 15 residues. CDR3: CASSLGGPRNTEAFF. Written as DNA, the CDR3 is TGCGCCAGCAGCTTGGGCGGACCAAGGAACACTGAAGCTTTCTTT.

This clonotype appeared many times. The V call is TRBV30, the J call TRBJ2-5; no clear D. Germline V gene data show CDR1 as GTSNPN and CDR2 as SVGIG (reference sequence). CDR3 size: 15 residues. V gave up 1 base and J gave up 1 base, with 13 bases separating them. The CDR3 nucleotides are TGTGCCTGGAGTGCGAACACACAACCCCAAGAGACCCAGTACTTC. This encodes CAWSANTQPQETQYF.

This clonotype was found many times. The chain employs TRBV29-1 and TRBJ1-2; D is ambiguous. CDR1 is SQVTM and CDR2 is ANQGSEA in the germline V gene. There are 12 residues in the CDR3. With 3 bases removed from V and 5 bases from J, the gap between germline ends came to 10 bases. The CDR3, as DNA: TGCAGCGTTGAGGCAGTCGAATATGGCTACACCTTC. This sequence encodes CSVEAVEYGYTF.

This clonotype was observed at least ten times. V is TRBV3-1 and J is TRBJ2-5, with no clear D. The germline V and J ends were trimmed by 0 bases and 3 bases, with 11 bases remaining between them. The CDR3 totals 15 residues. Germline values: CDR1 LGHDT, CDR2 YNNKEL (reference sequence). The CDR3 DNA follows: TGTGCCAGCAGCCAAGATCCCCGCGTTGAAGAGACCCAGTACTTC. Its protein product is CASSQDPRVEETQYF.

This clonotype occurred many times. The chain uses TRBV10-1 and TRBJ2-2; D gene ambiguous. Looked up from germline, CDR1 is WNHNN and CDR2 is SYGVQD (reference sequence). This CDR3 contains 15 residues. V was trimmed by 5 bases and J by 0 bases, leaving 10 bases between them. The CDR3 nucleotides read TGCGCCAGCAGTTCCTACAGAACGAACACCGGGGAGCTGTTTTTT. Encoded protein: CASSSYRTNTGELFF.

This clonotype has at least ten counts. V gene TRBV29-1 combines with J gene TRBJ1-2; TRBD1 is a possible D gene (6 bases). The V end lost 6 bases, the J end lost 5 bases, and 19 bases lay between the germline ends. The CDR3 contains 14 residues. Germline lookup yields CDR1 SQVTM and CDR2 ANQGSEA. The CDR3 loop is CSVGPRQAPYGYTF. The DNA of the CDR3 is TGCAGCGTCGGGCCCCGACAGGCCCCATATGGCTACACCTTC.

This clonotype was found many times. This sequence joins TRBV12-3 or TRBV12-4 and TRBJ1-3, with a tentative D call TRBD1 (5 bases). The CDR3 runs to 20 residues. V was shortened by 5 bases and J by 9 bases, with 35 bases between the two germline ends. This chain's CDR3 is CASSLTTPGTFFGLEGTIYF. The DNA of the CDR3 is TGTGCCAGCAGTCTCACTACTCCCGGGACCTTCTTTGGGCTGGAGGGCACCATATATTTT.

This clonotype showed up many times. The rearrangement uses TRBV6-6 and TRBJ2-5, with D uncertain. In germline, CDR1 is MNHNY, CDR2 SVGAGI (reference sequence). The CDR3 is 16 residues long. Trimming took 2 bases from V and 5 from J, leaving 18 bases between them. CDR3 coding DNA: TGTGCCAGCAGTTACCCATCGAGTCAAGCCTTGGAGACCCAGTACTTC. It translates to CASSYPSSQALETQYF.

This clonotype was counted many times. This rearrangement joins TRBV5-1 to TRBJ2-1, with 7 positions matching TRBD1. Looked up from germline, CDR1 is SGHRS and CDR2 is YFSETQ. This CDR3 is 15 amino acids long. After removal of 7 bases from V and 0 bases from J, the junction contained 7 bases not matched to a gene. CDR3 in amino acids: CASGVRDSSYNEQFF. Written as DNA, the CDR3 is TGCGCCAGCGGGGTGAGGGACAGCTCCTACAATGAGCAGTTCTTC.